This TCR beta chain is from a study of response to subunit inactivated influenza vaccine. The study, taken as a whole, reports: The authors suggested that few new T cells are recruited per seasonal influenza vaccination.

In the case of this clonotype: The antigen is undetermined.

Germline CDR1 is KGHSY and CDR2 is FQNENV. The length of the CDR3 is 15 residues. V was pared by 0 bases and J by 4 bases, with 13 bases between. TCRdb reanalysed the RT-PCR reads using MiXCR and keeps one entry per CDR3 protein. The sample records roughly 650,000 distinct CDR3 sequences, approximately 14% being singletons. Sequences were derived from PBMCs from blood, sampled 12 days after vaccination. The origin of this receptor is a man in his fifties or sixties who received an inactivated influenza vaccine. V usage is TRBV16 and J usage is TRBJ2-7; the D call may be TRBD1 or TRBD2 (7 bases each). Here the CDR3 reads CASSQSAGDSYEQYF. The DNA for the CDR3 is TGTGCCAGCAGCCAATCGGCGGGGGACAGTTACGAGCAGTACTTC.